This record covers a single T cell receptor (beta chain). The antigen remains unidentified. This sample is part of a study of T cell responses to AZD1222 COVID-19 vaccine. V was clipped by 1 base and J by 6 bases, with 18 bases between them. Per germline, CDR1 SEHNR and CDR2 FQNEAQ (reference sequence). This CDR3 has 16 amino acids. General study points: Spike-specific TCR breadth and depth went up after people got two AZD1222 doses.

Clones were sequenced by immunoSEQ multiplex PCR, and TCRdb holds only the in-frame ones, with some missing. This repertoire shows about 140,000 clones, around 90% found once; its top ten account for about 1.9%. The chain couples TRBV7-9 to TRBJ1-2; D is ambiguous. This sequence originates from an adult who received the AZD1222 COVID-19 vaccine. The sample consisted of peripheral blood, taken 28 days after the second AZD1222 dose. In nucleotides, the CDR3 is TGTGCCAGCAGCTTAGTTTTATTGGGGAAAGGAAATGGCTACACCTTC. Protein product: CASSLVLLGKGNGYTF.